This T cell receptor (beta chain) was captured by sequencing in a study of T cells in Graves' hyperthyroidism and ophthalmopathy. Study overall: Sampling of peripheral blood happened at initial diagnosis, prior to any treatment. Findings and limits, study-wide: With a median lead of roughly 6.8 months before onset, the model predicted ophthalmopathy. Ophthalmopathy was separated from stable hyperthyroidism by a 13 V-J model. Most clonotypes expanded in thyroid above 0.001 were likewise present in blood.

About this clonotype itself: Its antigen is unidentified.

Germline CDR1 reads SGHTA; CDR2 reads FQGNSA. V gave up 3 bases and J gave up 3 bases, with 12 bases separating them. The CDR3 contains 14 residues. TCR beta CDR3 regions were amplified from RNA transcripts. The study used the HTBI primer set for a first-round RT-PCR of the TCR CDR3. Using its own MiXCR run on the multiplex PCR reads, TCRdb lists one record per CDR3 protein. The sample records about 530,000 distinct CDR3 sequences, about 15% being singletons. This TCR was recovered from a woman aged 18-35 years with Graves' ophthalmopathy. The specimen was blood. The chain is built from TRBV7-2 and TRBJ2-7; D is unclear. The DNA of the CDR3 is TGTGCCAGCAGCTTGCCAGGAGCGATCTACGAGCAGTACTTC. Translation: CASSLPGAIYEQYF.